This passage covers 15 T cell receptor beta chains from one sample sequenced in a study of radiotherapy plus CTLA-4 blockade in lung cancer (dated by TCRdb to the late 2010s). Library generation was performed with the immunoSEQ multiplex PCR assay. TCRdb stores this immuneACCESS table with in-frame sequences only. Part of the clones is absent; in the studies checked, under half of the shortfall reflects unresolved V genes, and no reason is known for the rest. Across this sample there are around 70,000 clones, with about 80% seen only once. The top ten clones comprise 3.5% to 5% of the sample. The material was peripheral blood, obtained from a patient treated with radiotherapy plus ipilimumab. These receptors were taken from a human donor with non-small cell lung cancer who had a partial response to radiotherapy plus ipilimumab.

This clone was observed a few times. The V gene is TRBV29-1, the J gene TRBJ2-2; D is perhaps TRBD2 (5 bases). The CDR3 has 15 residues. Germline CDR1 is SQVTM and CDR2 is ANQGSEA. V dropped 7 bases and J dropped 6 bases, with 21 bases sitting between them. The CDR3 spells CSARARGSGPGELFF. For the CDR3, the DNA is TGCAGCGCCCGCGCCCGGGGATCTGGACCCGGGGAGCTGTTTTTT.

The rearrangement joins TRBV13 to TRBJ2-2, with unresolved D. V dropped 5 bases and J dropped 6 bases, with 10 bases sitting between them. CDR3 size: 13 residues. Germline values: CDR1 PRHDT, CDR2 FYEKMQ (reference sequence). The CDR3 sequence: CASSLRLPGELFF. The DNA of the CDR3 is TGTGCCAGCAGCCTCAGGTTGCCCGGGGAGCTGTTTTTT.

This chain links TRBV2 with TRBJ1-1; D not resolved. Trimming shortened V by 6 bases and J by 1 base, and 6 bases separated the two germline ends. Germline loops: CDR1 SNHLY, CDR2 FYNNEI. This CDR3 has 12 amino acids. The CDR3 spells CASRPQNTEAFF. The DNA for the CDR3 is TGTGCCAGCAGACCACAGAACACTGAAGCTTTCTTT. Based on the CDR3 plus reference TRBV2 and TRBJ1-1, the full variable domain is EPEVTQTPSHQVTQMGQEVILRCVPISNHLYFYWYRQILGQKVEFLVSFYNNEISEKSEIFDDQFSVERPDGSNFTLKIRSTKLEDSAMYFCASRPQNTEAFFGQGTRLTVV.

The rearrangement links TRBV19 to TRBJ2-5, with D unresolved. Deletions cut 0 bases from V and 3 bases from J, with 11 bases between. Germline V gives CDR1 LNHDA, CDR2 SQIVND (reference sequence). CDR3 size: 15 residues. This chain's CDR3 is CASSIEGRLKETQYF. As DNA, the CDR3 is TGTGCCAGTAGTATAGAGGGCAGATTGAAAGAGACCCAGTACTTC.

The rearrangement uses TRBV5-1 and TRBJ2-5; 8 positions agree with TRBD1. Germline lookup yields CDR1 SGHRS and CDR2 YFSETQ. The V gene end was trimmed by 0 bases and the J gene end by 3 bases; junction bases not matched to a gene: 4. The CDR3 runs to 15 residues. The CDR3 loop reads CASSLGGTGEETQYF. The CDR3 coding sequence is TGCGCCAGCAGCTTGGGGGGGACAGGAGAAGAGACCCAGTACTTC.

Worth noting for this clone: One end of the junction fails to match germline, which may point to a read error. The genes are TRBV5-4 and TRBJ2-5, with D possibly being TRBD2 (7 bases). Germline V gene lookup returns CDR1 SGHNT and CDR2 YYREEE (reference sequence). This CDR3 spans 16 amino acids. The CDR3 sequence: CASSSPQVGGGEAQYF. As DNA, the CDR3 is TGTGCCAGCAGCTCCCCCCAGGTGGGAGGGGGAGAGGCCCAGTACTTC.

The chain links TRBV11-2 to TRBJ2-5; 13 nucleotides agree with TRBD2. The J call is uncertain, as TRBJ2-7 better fits the DNA end. CDR1 SGHAT and CDR2 FQNNGV come from the germline V gene. The CDR3 is 15 residues long. CDR3 loop: CASSLGTSGTYEQYF. CDR3 nucleotide sequence: TGTGCCAGCAGCTTGGGGACTAGCGGGACGTACGAGCAGTACTTC.

V usage is TRBV2 and J usage is TRBJ2-2; possibly TRBD1 for D (5 bases). The V end lost 3 bases, the J end lost 2 bases, and 16 bases lay between the germline ends. Germline CDR1 reads SNHLY; CDR2 reads FYNNEI. This CDR3 is built from 17 residues. The CDR3: CASSEDSAGYNTGELFF. CDR3 nucleotides: TGTGCCAGCAGTGAGGATTCGGCAGGGTATAACACCGGGGAGCTGTTTTTT.

This chain connects TRBV18 to TRBJ1-1; weak D call: TRBD1 (6 bases). In germline, CDR1 is KGHSH, CDR2 LQKENI. The CDR3 has 14 residues. V was trimmed by 3 bases and J by 3 bases, leaving 11 bases between them. CDR3: CASSPRTDHTEAFF. The CDR3 DNA follows: TGTGCCAGCTCACCCCGGACAGACCACACTGAAGCTTTCTTT.

This rearrangement joins TRBV7-6 to TRBJ2-7, with 13 bases identical to TRBD2. The CDR3 contains 14 residues. Trimming at V came to 5 bases and at J to 5 bases, leaving 3 bases not matched to a gene. CDR1 and CDR2 from the germline V gene are SGHVS and FNYEAQ. CDR3 loop: CASSPGLAGDEQYF. The CDR3 DNA reads as TGTGCCAGCAGCCCCGGACTAGCGGGAGACGAGCAGTACTTC.

V gene TRBV2 combines with J gene TRBJ2-3, with 8 bases matching TRBD2. The junction had 14 bases not matched to a gene; V was cut back by 6 bases and J by 3 bases. The CDR3 loop spans 17 amino acids. The germline gives CDR1 SNHLY, CDR2 FYNNEI. DNA for the CDR3: TGTGCCAGCAGACCCGGAGCGGGAGTGGGTGTTACAGATACGCAGTATTTT. This encodes CASRPGAGVGVTDTQYF.

The V call is TRBV19, the J call TRBJ1-5; 7 nucleotides align to TRBD1. V trimming: 5 bases; J trimming: 5 bases; junction bases outside the gene matches: 15. The CDR3 contains 17 residues. From germline, CDR1 is LNHDA and CDR2 SQIVND (reference sequence). The DNA of the CDR3 is TGTGCCAGTAGTGTCAGACAGGGAGAAGGAAGGTATCAGCCCCAGCATTTT. It translates to CASSVRQGEGRYQPQHF.

This rearrangement joins TRBV15 to TRBJ2-1, with D unclear. Germline values: CDR1 LNHNV, CDR2 YYDKDF (reference sequence). V dropped 1 base and J dropped 8 bases, with 6 bases sitting between them. The CDR3 length is 12 residues. The DNA for the CDR3 is TGTGCCACCAGCAGAGCCCGAGATGAGCAGTTCTTC. This gives the protein CATSRARDEQFF. The full variable domain, completed using reference TRBV15 and TRBJ2-1, is DAMVIQNPRYQVTQFGKPVTLSCSQTLNHNVMYWYQQKSSQAPKLLFHYYDKDFNNEADTPDNFQSRRPNTSFCFLDIRSPGLGDTAMYLCATSRARDEQFFGPGTRLTVL.

The V call is TRBV5-1, the J call TRBJ2-4; 10 bases fit TRBD1. The junction had 10 bases not matched to a gene; V was cut back by 4 bases and J by 0 bases. The CDR3 has 18 amino acids. Germline lookup yields CDR1 SGHRS and CDR2 YFSETQ. CDR3 region: CASSRGQGWDQAKNIQYF. CDR3 DNA: TGCGCCAGCAGCAGGGGACAGGGGTGGGATCAAGCCAAAAACATTCAGTACTTC.

The chain employs TRBV5-1 and TRBJ2-5; no firm D call. The V end was cut by 2 bases, the J end by 2 bases, with 4 bases between. Per germline, CDR1 SGHRS and CDR2 YFSETQ. This CDR3 is 12 amino acids long. CDR3 sequence reads: CASSLLQETQYF. DNA of the CDR3: TGCGCCAGCAGCTTACTTCAAGAGACCCAGTACTTC.